Below, 8 T cell receptor beta chains from the same sample are listed, as sequenced in a study of T cell responses to AZD1222 COVID-19 vaccine. Repertoires were generated with immunoSEQ multiplex PCR, while TCRdb's copy carries only in-frame clones and drops some. In the table there are more than 150,000 clones, just over 85% of which are singletons. The sample in question was peripheral blood, obtained on day 0 of AZD1222 vaccination. These receptors were taken from an adult in good health.

The V and J genes are TRBV28 and TRBJ2-5; 11 nucleotides align to TRBD2. There are 19 residues in the CDR3. Germline-derived CDR1 and CDR2 are MDHEN and SYDVKM. V dropped 5 bases and J dropped 3; count of bases not matched to a gene: 17. In nucleotides, the CDR3 is TGTGCCAGCAGTCCGGAGTCGACTAGCGGGGCCGAGTCCGAAGAGACCCAGTACTTC. Protein: CASSPESTSGAESEETQYF. The entire variable domain, with the rest obtained from reference TRBV28 and TRBJ2-5, is as follows: DVKVTQSSRYLVKRTGEKVFLECVQDMDHENMFWYRQDPGLGLRLIYFSYDVKMKEKGDIPEGYSVSREKKERFSLILESASTNQTSMYLCASSPESTSGAESEETQYFGPGTRLLVL.

The V call is TRBV7-9, the J call TRBJ1-6; unclear D gene. V was clipped by 0 bases and J by 10 bases, with 10 bases between them. Germline V gene lookup returns CDR1 SEHNR and CDR2 FQNEAQ (reference sequence). There are 14 residues in the CDR3. DNA for the CDR3: TGTGCCAGCAGCTTAGCGTCAGAGGCATCACCCCTCCACTTT. It codes for CASSLASEASPLHF.

The chain combines TRBV4-3 with TRBJ1-5, with no clear D. Germline V CDR1 and CDR2: LGHNA, YSLEER. Trimming stripped 0 bases from V and 4 bases from J, with 7 bases between. This CDR3 is built from 14 residues. The CDR3 is CASSQESGNQPQHF. CDR3 DNA sequence: TGCGCCAGCAGCCAAGAGTCCGGGAATCAGCCCCAGCATTTT.

This chain joins TRBV7-8 and TRBJ1-3; D not certain. Deletions cut 1 base from V and 4 bases from J, with 2 bases between. Germline CDR1 SGHVS, CDR2 FQNEAQ. The CDR3 is 12 amino acids. As DNA, the CDR3 is TGTGCCAGCAGCTTAGGGGGAAACACCATATATTTT. The encoded protein is CASSLGGNTIYF.

This rearrangement joins TRBV19 to TRBJ1-5, with no clear D. Deletions cut 3 bases from V and 7 bases from J, with 10 bases between. The CDR3 is made up of 13 amino acids. Germline V gene data show CDR1 as LNHDA and CDR2 as SQIVND (reference sequence). The CDR3 DNA reads as TGTGCCAGTAGTATCACAGTCCGGCAGCCCCAGCATTTT. Residues: CASSITVRQPQHF.

The gene calls are TRBV28 and TRBJ1-2; D perhaps matches TRBD1 (5 bases). Germline CDR1 reads MDHEN; CDR2 reads SYDVKM. The CDR3 loop spans 14 amino acids. The germline V and J ends were trimmed by 5 bases and 1 base, with 11 bases remaining between them. CDR3 region: CASSGGTGNYGYTF. As DNA, the CDR3 is TGTGCCAGCAGTGGCGGGACGGGTAACTATGGCTACACCTTC.

This chain uses TRBV24-1 with TRBJ2-7, with a possible D match to TRBD2 (6 bases). Trimming stripped 2 bases from V and 2 bases from J, with 9 bases between. Germline CDR1 KGHDR, CDR2 SFDVKD. The CDR3 contains 14 residues. CDR3 bases: TGTGCCACCAGTGATTGGGACTTCCCCTACGAGCAGTACTTC. This sequence encodes CATSDWDFPYEQYF.

The V call is TRBV5-4, the J call TRBJ2-7, with 7 bases matching TRBD2. There are 15 residues in the CDR3. The germline V gene encodes CDR1 SGHNT and CDR2 YYREEE (reference sequence). J gave up 3 bases and V 2 bases, and 8 bases lay outside the gene matches. The CDR3 DNA follows: TGTGCCAGCAGCTTACTAGCGACCCCCGACTACGAGCAGTACTTC. Residues: CASSLLATPDYEQYF.